The 29 T cell receptor beta chains reported below all come from one sample, sequenced in a study of blood T cell repertoires in COVID-19. Sequencing was performed with immunoSEQ multiplex PCR; in TCRdb, only in-frame clones are kept and a portion is missing. The profile shows about 210,000 clones, 75% to 90% of them singletons. The sample comprised peripheral blood. The receptors were sampled from a woman aged 70-85 years with COVID-19, enrolled during active disease.

This clone showed up just once. This chain uses TRBV29-1 with TRBJ2-7; D gene uncertain. V lost 6 bases, J lost 7 bases, and 22 bases lay in between. Germline V gene lookup returns CDR1 SQVTM and CDR2 ANQGSEA. This CDR3 comprises 14 residues. DNA for the CDR3: TGCAGCGTCAAGGTTGCCAGCACTATTGGGGAGCAGTACTTC. Translated, it gives CSVKVASTIGEQYF.

The genes are TRBV2 and TRBJ2-5; 11 nucleotides align to TRBD2. V gave up 8 bases and J gave up 3 bases; unmatched junction bases: 5. CDR1 is SNHLY and CDR2 is FYNNEI in the germline V gene. This CDR3 comprises 14 residues. CDR3 in amino acids: CASERGLAEETQYF. CDR3 in DNA: TGTGCCAGCGAGAGGGGACTAGCGGAAGAGACCCAGTACTTC.

The gene calls are TRBV19 and TRBJ2-2, with D possibly TRBD1 on 5 matching bases. Trimming pared 1 base from V and 7 bases from J, leaving 10 bases between. CDR3 length equals 14 residues. Per the germline V gene, CDR1 is LNHDA and CDR2 is SQIVND (reference sequence). CDR3 nucleotide sequence: TGTGCCAGTAGTATAGCAGGGTGGATCGGGGAGCTGTTTTTT. Protein sequence: CASSIAGWIGELFF.

The table lists this clone with a count of one. The chain uses TRBV6-1 and TRBJ1-1; D is possibly TRBD1 (5 bases). The CDR3 sequence is 14 residues long. Germline V gene data show CDR1 as MNHNS and CDR2 as SASEGT. V lost 1 base and J lost 5, with 11 bases in between. The CDR3 region has the DNA TGTGCCAGCAGTGAAGGGGGGGGTTGGACTGAAGCTTTCTTT. Protein product: CASSEGGGWTEAFF.

The V and J genes are TRBV5-6 and TRBJ2-7, with D perhaps matching TRBD2 (6 bases). The CDR3 contains 15 residues. From germline, CDR1 is SGHDT and CDR2 YYEEEE. V gave up 1 base and J gave up 0 bases, with 11 bases separating them. The CDR3 sequence is CASSLPGLDSYEQYF. DNA for the CDR3: TGTGCCAGCAGCTTGCCGGGACTGGACTCCTACGAGCAGTACTTC. Full variable domain (outside the CDR3, taken from reference TRBV5-6 and TRBJ2-7): DAGVTQSPTHLIKTRGQQVTLRCSPKSGHDTVSWYQQALGQGPQFIFQYYEEEERQRGNFPDRFSGHQFPNYSSELNVNALLLGDSALYLCASSLPGLDSYEQYFGPGTRLTVT.

This clone showed up just once. The V and J genes are TRBV20-1 and TRBJ1-6; D is uncertain. Germline V gene sequence: CDR1 DFQATT, CDR2 SNEGSKA (reference sequence). The length of the CDR3 is 13 residues. Trimming removed 3 bases at V and 10 bases at J, with 13 bases between. In nucleotides, the CDR3 is TGCAGTGCTAGTTCGGACTCGGCCTCACCCCTCCACTTT. It encodes CSASSDSASPLHF.

The J gene is TRBJ2-7, the V gene TRBV5-1, with D perhaps matching TRBD1 (5 bases). Trimming shortened V by 0 bases and J by 3 bases, and 10 bases separated the two germline ends. The CDR3 sequence is 14 residues long. Germline-derived CDR1 and CDR2 are SGHRS and YFSETQ. The CDR3 bases are TGCGCCAGCAGCTTGGGCGACAGTTACTACGAGCAGTACTTC. Amino acid sequence: CASSLGDSYYEQYF.

This chain's CDR3 is CASSATGGGIYGYTF. The CDR3 coding sequence is TGTGCCAGCAGTGCTACAGGGGGCGGGATATATGGCTACACCTTC. The chain recombines TRBV2 with TRBJ1-2, with 9 bases aligning to TRBD1. The CDR3 covers 15 residues. Germline assignment: CDR1 SNHLY and CDR2 FYNNEI. After removal of 4 bases from V and 5 bases from J, the junction contained 8 bases not matched to a gene.

The V gene is TRBV6-6, the J gene TRBJ2-2; TRBD2 agrees at 13 bases. Germline-derived CDR1 and CDR2 are MNHNY and SVGAGI (reference sequence). The V and J ends lost 6 bases and 7 bases, in that order; junction bases with no gene match: 8. This CDR3 comprises 16 residues. The CDR3 spells CASRWTSGRIVGELFF. The CDR3 nucleotides are TGTGCCAGCAGATGGACTAGCGGGAGAATTGTCGGGGAGCTGTTTTTT.

The rearrangement joins TRBV4-1 to TRBJ1-2; D gene unclear. Germline-derived CDR1 and CDR2 are MGHRA and YSYEKL. Between the trimmed V and J ends, which lost 1 base and 4 bases, there was a span of 16 bases. This CDR3 is 16 amino acids long. DNA for the CDR3: TGCGCCAGCAGCCAAGCGATATCACAGAGAATCTATGGCTACACCTTC. It codes for CASSQAISQRIYGYTF.

The chain links TRBV7-2 to TRBJ2-4; 8 bases are shared with TRBD1. With V trimmed by 5 bases and J by 6 bases, 6 bases remained unmatched. The CDR3 totals 14 residues. Germline V lookup: CDR1 SGHTA, CDR2 FQGNSA. The CDR3 DNA reads TGTGCCAGCAGCCAGGGGGCGGGCGTAAACATTCAGTACTTC. Protein product: CASSQGAGVNIQYF.

The rearrangement uses TRBV5-1 and TRBJ1-2, with 8 bases fitting TRBD1. V was clipped by 2 bases and J by 1 base; unmatched bases: 10. This CDR3 contains 17 residues. CDR1 is SGHRS and CDR2 is YFSETQ in the germline V gene. CDR3 loop: CASSFNPGGTLNYGYTF. CDR3 nucleotide sequence: TGCGCCAGCAGCTTTAATCCAGGGGGCACTCTTAACTATGGCTACACCTTC.

The chain employs TRBV5-4 and TRBJ2-7; D unclear. Germline values: CDR1 SGHNT, CDR2 YYREEE (reference sequence). With 5 bases removed from V and 2 bases from J, the gap between germline ends came to 14 bases. CDR3 length: 14 residues. The CDR3 loop is CASRKAGSTYEQYF. In DNA form, the CDR3 reads TGTGCCAGCAGGAAGGCAGGTAGTACCTACGAGCAGTACTTC.

The chain links TRBV7-9 to TRBJ2-7; weak D call: TRBD2 (6 bases). Trimming cost V 1 base and J 12 bases, with 13 bases left between them. The CDR3 totals 12 residues. Germline V gene data show CDR1 as SEHNR and CDR2 as FQNEAQ (reference sequence). The CDR3 bases are TGTGCCAGCAGCTTAGTTTACGGGAGAACGTACTTC. It codes for CASSLVYGRTYF.

The gene calls are TRBV7-6 and TRBJ1-1, with TRBD1 matching over 10 bases. CDR1 is SGHVS and CDR2 is FNYEAQ in the germline V gene. This CDR3 contains 17 residues. V shed 6 bases and J 3 bases; nucleotides not matched to a gene: 13. In DNA form, the CDR3 reads TGTGCCAGCAGTCCTCCGGGACAGGGGAAATGGGACACTGAAGCTTTCTTT. Protein: CASSPPGQGKWDTEAFF.

The gene calls are TRBV5-6 and TRBJ1-5; 8 bases match TRBD1. In germline, CDR1 is SGHDT, CDR2 YYEEEE. The J segment lost 3 bases and the V segment lost 5 bases, leaving 4 bases of the junction unmatched. The CDR3 length is 14 residues. CDR3 bases: TGTGCCAGCAGTCAGGGGGCGGCCAATCAGCCCCAGCATTTT. It codes for CASSQGAANQPQHF. Complete variable domain (other parts from reference TRBV5-6 and TRBJ1-5): DAGVTQSPTHLIKTRGQQVTLRCSPKSGHDTVSWYQQALGQGPQFIFQYYEEEERQRGNFPDRFSGHQFPNYSSELNVNALLLGDSALYLCASSQGAANQPQHFGDGTRLSIL.

CDR3: CASSYLTGGNSPLHF. Written as DNA, the CDR3 is TGTGCCAGCAGTTATCTCACAGGGGGCAATTCACCCCTCCACTTT. The chain carries TRBV6-5 and TRBJ1-6; 9 bases are shared with TRBD1. The ends lost 3 bases at V and 7 bases at J; junction bases unmatched: 4. Germline loops: CDR1 MNHEY, CDR2 SVGAGI. The CDR3 is 15 amino acids.

The V and J genes are TRBV24-1 and TRBJ1-2; 7 bases are a match to TRBD1. CDR1 KGHDR and CDR2 SFDVKD come from the germline V gene. This CDR3 contains 15 residues. The V segment lost 2 bases and the J segment 2 bases; nucleotides outside the gene matches: 4. CDR3 in amino acids: CATSDSIQGNYGYTF. CDR3 DNA: TGTGCCACCAGTGATTCTATACAGGGGAACTATGGCTACACCTTC.

V and J are TRBV13 and TRBJ2-7; TRBD2 matches at 9 bases. The CDR3 totals 18 residues. The J segment lost 1 base and the V segment lost 1 base, leaving 11 bases of the junction unmatched. Per germline, CDR1 PRHDT and CDR2 FYEKMQ (reference sequence). Written as DNA, the CDR3 is TGTGCCAGCAGCTTAGAAATAAGTCTAGCGGGACAATCCTACGAGCAGTACTTC. Its translation is CASSLEISLAGQSYEQYF.

V is TRBV7-2 and J is TRBJ2-1; D might be TRBD2 (5 bases). The ends were cut back, 5 bases at V and 6 bases at J, with 17 bases in the middle. CDR3 length equals 15 residues. Germline V CDR1 and CDR2: SGHTA, FQGNSA. CDR3 DNA sequence: TGTGCCAGCAGCCCCCAACCCCGGGGTTTCAATGAGCAGTTCTTC. This translates into CASSPQPRGFNEQFF.

The chain recombines TRBV18 with TRBJ2-5, with 7 bases identical to TRBD1. The CDR3 has 17 amino acids. CDR1 and CDR2 from the germline V gene are KGHSH and LQKENI. The J segment lost 2 bases and the V segment lost 1 base, leaving 10 bases of the junction unmatched. CDR3 nucleotides: TGTGCCAGCTCACCACTTAGGACAGGATCCACTCAAGAGACCCAGTACTTC. As protein: CASSPLRTGSTQETQYF.

The V and J genes are TRBV14 and TRBJ2-3; 11 bases map to TRBD2. Germline lookup yields CDR1 SGHDN and CDR2 FVKESK. The CDR3 contains 16 residues. With V trimmed by 4 bases and J by 6 bases, 9 bases remained unmatched. The CDR3, as DNA: TGTGCCAGCAGCCGAATTAGCGGGAGGGTGAAGGATACGCAGTATTTT. This sequence encodes CASSRISGRVKDTQYF.

This chain joins TRBV29-1 and TRBJ1-2, with 7 bases lining up with TRBD1. V shed 4 bases and J 2 bases; nucleotides not matched to a gene: 1. The CDR3 is 12 residues long. Germline values: CDR1 SQVTM, CDR2 ANQGSEA. CDR3 in DNA: TGCAGCGTTGTGGACAGGAACTATGGCTACACCTTC. It specifies CSVVDRNYGYTF.

V usage is TRBV7-2 and J usage is TRBJ2-5, with 13 nucleotides matching TRBD2. This CDR3 comprises 17 residues. The germline V gene encodes CDR1 SGHTA and CDR2 FQGNSA. Unmatched junction bases numbered 11, after V lost 5 bases and J lost 5 bases. In DNA, the CDR3 is TGTGCCAGCAGCCCCGGACTAGCGGGAGAGTTTCGGGAGACCCAGTACTTC. It translates to CASSPGLAGEFRETQYF.

As to this clone: The same CDR3 also results from other DNA sequences found in this sample. The chain combines TRBV4-3 with TRBJ1-2; 7 nucleotides align to TRBD1. From germline, CDR1 is LGHNA and CDR2 YSLEER. This CDR3 comprises 16 residues. Unmatched junction bases numbered 5, after V lost 0 bases and J lost 1 base. CDR3 DNA: TGCGCCAGCAGCCAAGAGTCCTCAGGGGGTAACTATGGCTACACCTTC. As protein: CASSQESSGGNYGYTF.

The chain carries TRBV28 and TRBJ1-2, with a weak D call TRBD1 (5 bases). Trimming shortened V by 4 bases and J by 7 bases, and 19 bases separated the two germline ends. Germline lookup yields CDR1 MDHEN and CDR2 SYDVKM. The CDR3 loop spans 15 amino acids. The DNA for the CDR3 is TGTGCCAGCAGTTCCGGGGGGTCCCTGGGTGGTGGCTACACCTTC. This sequence encodes CASSSGGSLGGGYTF.

J is TRBJ2-7 and V is TRBV7-9, with 7 bases lining up with TRBD2. The CDR3 totals 14 residues. Trimming at V came to 5 bases and at J to 3 bases, leaving 7 bases not matched to a gene. Germline assignment: CDR1 SEHNR and CDR2 FQNEAQ (reference sequence). The CDR3 reads CASSQLADDYEQYF. In nucleotides, the CDR3 is TGTGCCAGCAGCCAGCTAGCGGATGACTACGAGCAGTACTTC.

This chain joins TRBV9 and TRBJ1-4; D unclear. V lost 1 base, J lost 4 bases, and 8 bases lay in between. This CDR3 is 14 amino acids long. Germline values: CDR1 SGDLS, CDR2 YYNGEE. This CDR3 is CASSVKPYNEKLFF. The CDR3 DNA follows: TGTGCCAGCAGCGTAAAGCCTTATAATGAAAAACTGTTTTTT.

The gene calls are TRBV7-2 and TRBJ1-5, with TRBD1 matching 8 bases. Germline V gives CDR1 SGHTA, CDR2 FQGNSA. Losses at the gene ends were 5 bases for V and 4 bases for J; bases not matched to a gene: 4. The CDR3 runs to 14 residues. The chain's CDR3 is CASSTDRDNQPQHF. The DNA for the CDR3 is TGTGCCAGCAGCACGGACAGGGATAATCAGCCCCAGCATTTT.